This TCR beta chain was documented in a study of blood T cell repertoires in COVID-19. Germline V lookup: CDR1 MDHEN, CDR2 SYDVKM. The CDR3 is made up of 14 amino acids. Trimming took 5 bases from V and 4 from J, leaving 14 bases between them. This clone has a handful of counts. Produced via immunoSEQ multiplex PCR; TCRdb's table is partial and in-frame only. The table lists 180,000 or so clones, around 78% of them singletons. The rearrangement links TRBV28 to TRBJ2-5; a possible D gene is TRBD1 (5 bases). This TCR was sampled from a woman older than 75 with active or convalescent COVID-19. The sequenced sample consisted of peripheral blood. DNA for the CDR3: TGTGCCAGCAGTCGACGGGTGGGGCTAGAGACCCAGTACTTC. It is translated as CASSRRVGLETQYF.